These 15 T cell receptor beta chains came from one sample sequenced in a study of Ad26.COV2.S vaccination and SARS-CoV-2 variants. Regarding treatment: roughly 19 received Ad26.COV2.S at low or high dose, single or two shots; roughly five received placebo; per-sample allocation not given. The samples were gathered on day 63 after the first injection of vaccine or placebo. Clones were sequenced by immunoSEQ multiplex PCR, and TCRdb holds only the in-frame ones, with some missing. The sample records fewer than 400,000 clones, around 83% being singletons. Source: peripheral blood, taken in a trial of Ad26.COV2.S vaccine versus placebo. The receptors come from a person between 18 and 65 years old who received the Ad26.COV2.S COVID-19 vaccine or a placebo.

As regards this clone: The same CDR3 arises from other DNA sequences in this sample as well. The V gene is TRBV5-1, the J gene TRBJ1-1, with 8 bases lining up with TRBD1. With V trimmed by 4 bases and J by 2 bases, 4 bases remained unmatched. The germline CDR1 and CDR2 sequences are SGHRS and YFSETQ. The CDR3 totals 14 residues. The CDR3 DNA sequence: TGCGCCAGCAGCCCCGGGACAGGCAACACTGAAGCTTTCTTT. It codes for CASSPGTGNTEAFF. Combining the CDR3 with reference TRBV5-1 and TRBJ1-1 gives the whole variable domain KAGVTQTPRYLIKTRGQQVTLSCSPISGHRSVSWYQQTPGQGLQFLFEYFSETQRNKGNFPGRFSGRQFSNSRSEMNVSTLELGDSALYLCASSPGTGNTEAFFGQGTRLTVV.

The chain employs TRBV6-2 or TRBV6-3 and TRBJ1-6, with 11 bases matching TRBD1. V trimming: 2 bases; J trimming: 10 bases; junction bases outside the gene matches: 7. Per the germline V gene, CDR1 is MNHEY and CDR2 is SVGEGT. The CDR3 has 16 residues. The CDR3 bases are TGTGCCAGCAGTTACGTCGGACAGGGGGCAGAGTCACCCCTCCACTTT. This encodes CASSYVGQGAESPLHF.

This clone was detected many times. CDR3 coding DNA: TGTGCCAGTAGTATTGTATGGGGGACTGGGTCACCCCTCCACTTT. This encodes CASSIVWGTGSPLHF. This chain links TRBV19 with TRBJ1-6; the D gene is possibly TRBD1 (5 bases). This CDR3 has 15 residues. Germline V gene sequence: CDR1 LNHDA, CDR2 SQIVND (reference sequence). Trimming stripped 3 bases from V and 10 bases from J, with 16 bases between.

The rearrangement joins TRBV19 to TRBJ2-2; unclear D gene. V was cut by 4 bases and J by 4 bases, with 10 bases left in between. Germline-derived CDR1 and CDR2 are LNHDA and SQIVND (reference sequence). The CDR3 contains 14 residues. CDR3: CASSTQVFTGELFF. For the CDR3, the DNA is TGTGCCAGTAGTACCCAGGTCTTCACCGGGGAGCTGTTTTTT.

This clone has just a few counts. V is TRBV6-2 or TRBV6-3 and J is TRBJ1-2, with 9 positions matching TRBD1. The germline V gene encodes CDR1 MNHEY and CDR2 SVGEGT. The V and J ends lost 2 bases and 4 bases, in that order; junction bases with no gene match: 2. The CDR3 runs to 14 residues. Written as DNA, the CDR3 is TGTGCCAGCAGTTACCCGACAGGGGGCTATGGCTACACCTTC. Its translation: CASSYPTGGYGYTF.

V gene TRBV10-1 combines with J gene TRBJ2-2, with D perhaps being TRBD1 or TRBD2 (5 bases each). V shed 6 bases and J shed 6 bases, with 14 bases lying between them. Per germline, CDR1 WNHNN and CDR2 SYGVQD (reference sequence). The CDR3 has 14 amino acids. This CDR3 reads CASSRDRQSGELFF. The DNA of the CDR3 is TGCGCCAGCAGCAGGGACCGACAGTCCGGGGAGCTGTTTTTT.

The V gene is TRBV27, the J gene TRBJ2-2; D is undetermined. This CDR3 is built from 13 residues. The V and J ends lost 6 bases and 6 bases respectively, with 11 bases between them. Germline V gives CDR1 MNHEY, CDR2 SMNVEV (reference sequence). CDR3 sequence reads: CASSPIGAGELFF. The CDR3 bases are TGTGCCAGCAGCCCCATTGGGGCCGGGGAGCTGTTTTTT.

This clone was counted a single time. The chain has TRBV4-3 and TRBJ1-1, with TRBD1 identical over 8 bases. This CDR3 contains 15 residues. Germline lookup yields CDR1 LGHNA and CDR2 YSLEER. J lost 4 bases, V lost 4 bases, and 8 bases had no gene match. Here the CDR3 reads CASSRDGQGATEAFF. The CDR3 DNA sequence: TGCGCCAGCAGCCGGGATGGACAGGGAGCCACTGAAGCTTTCTTT.

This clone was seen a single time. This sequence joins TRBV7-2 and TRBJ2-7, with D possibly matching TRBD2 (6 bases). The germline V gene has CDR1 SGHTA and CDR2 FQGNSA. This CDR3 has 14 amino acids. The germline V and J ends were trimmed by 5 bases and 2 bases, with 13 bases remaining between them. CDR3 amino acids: CASSPPGVAYEQYF. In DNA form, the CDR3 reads TGTGCCAGCAGCCCCCCGGGGGTCGCCTACGAGCAGTACTTC. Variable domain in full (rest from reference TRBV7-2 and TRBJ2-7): GAGVSQSPSNKVTEKGKDVELRCDPISGHTALYWYRQSLGQGLEFLIYFQGNSAPDKSGLPSDRFSAERTGGSVSTLTIQRTQQEDSAVYLCASSPPGVAYEQYFGPGTRLTVT.

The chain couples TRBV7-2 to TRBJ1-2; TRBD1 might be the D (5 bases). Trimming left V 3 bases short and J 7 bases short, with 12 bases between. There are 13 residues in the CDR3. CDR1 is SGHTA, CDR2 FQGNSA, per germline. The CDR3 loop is CASSLVGGVGYTF. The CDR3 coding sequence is TGTGCCAGCAGCTTGGTTGGGGGGGTTGGCTACACCTTC.

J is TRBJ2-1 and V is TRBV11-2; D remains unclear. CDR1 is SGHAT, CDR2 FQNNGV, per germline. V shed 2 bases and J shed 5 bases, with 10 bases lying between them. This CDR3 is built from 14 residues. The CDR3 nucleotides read TGTGCCAGCAGCTTAATGGGATTTAACAATGAGCAGTTCTTC. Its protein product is CASSLMGFNNEQFF.

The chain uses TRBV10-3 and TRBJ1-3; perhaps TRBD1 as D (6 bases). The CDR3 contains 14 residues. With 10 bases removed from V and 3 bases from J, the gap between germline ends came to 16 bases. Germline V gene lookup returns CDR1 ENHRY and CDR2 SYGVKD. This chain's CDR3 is CANFAGGVGNTIYF. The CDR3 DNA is TGTGCCAACTTCGCGGGGGGCGTTGGAAACACCATATATTTT.

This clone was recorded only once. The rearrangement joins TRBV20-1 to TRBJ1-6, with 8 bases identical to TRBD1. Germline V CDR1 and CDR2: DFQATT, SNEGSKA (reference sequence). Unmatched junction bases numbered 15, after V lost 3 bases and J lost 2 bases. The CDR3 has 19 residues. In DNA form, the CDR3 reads TGCAGTGCTAGTTTGACAGGGGACGCCAGTTTGGCCTATAATTCACCCCTCCACTTT. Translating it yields CSASLTGDASLAYNSPLHF.

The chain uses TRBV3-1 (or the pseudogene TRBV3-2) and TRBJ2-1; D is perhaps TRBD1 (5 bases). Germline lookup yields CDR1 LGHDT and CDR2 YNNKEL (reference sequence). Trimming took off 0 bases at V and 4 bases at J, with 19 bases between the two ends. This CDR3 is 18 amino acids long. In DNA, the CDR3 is TGTGCCAGCAGCCAAGATCTTTACGGGTCTAGGACATACAATGAGCAGTTCTTC. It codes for CASSQDLYGSRTYNEQFF.

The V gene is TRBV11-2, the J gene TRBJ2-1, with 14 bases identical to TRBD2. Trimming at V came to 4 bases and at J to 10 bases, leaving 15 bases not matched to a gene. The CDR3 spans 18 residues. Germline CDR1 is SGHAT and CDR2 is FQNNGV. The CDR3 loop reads CASSSLGLAGGQPWEQFF. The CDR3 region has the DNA TGTGCCAGCAGCTCCCTTGGACTAGCGGGGGGACAGCCTTGGGAGCAGTTCTTC. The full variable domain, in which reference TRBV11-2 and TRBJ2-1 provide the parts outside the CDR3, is EAGVAQSPRYKIIEKRQSVAFWCNPISGHATLYWYQQILGQGPKLLIQFQNNGVVDDSQLPKDRFSAERLKGVDSTLKIQPAKLEDSAVYLCASSSLGLAGGQPWEQFFGPGTRLTVL.